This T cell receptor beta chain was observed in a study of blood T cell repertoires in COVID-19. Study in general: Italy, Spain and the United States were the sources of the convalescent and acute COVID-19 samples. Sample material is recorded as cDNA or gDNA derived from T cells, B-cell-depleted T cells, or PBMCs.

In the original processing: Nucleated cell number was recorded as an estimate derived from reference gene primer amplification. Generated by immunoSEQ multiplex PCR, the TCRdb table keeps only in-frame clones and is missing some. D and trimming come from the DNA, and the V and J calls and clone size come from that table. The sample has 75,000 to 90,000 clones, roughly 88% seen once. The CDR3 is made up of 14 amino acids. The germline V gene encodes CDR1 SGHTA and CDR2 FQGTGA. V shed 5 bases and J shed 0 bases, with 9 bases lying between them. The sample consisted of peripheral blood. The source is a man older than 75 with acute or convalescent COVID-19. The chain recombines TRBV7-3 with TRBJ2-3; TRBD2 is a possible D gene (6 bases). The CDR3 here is CASSPGASTDTQYF. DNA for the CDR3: TGTGCCAGCAGCCCGGGAGCTAGCACAGATACGCAGTATTTT.